These 21 T cell receptor beta chains were sequenced from one sample in a study of blood T cell repertoires in COVID-19. Generated by immunoSEQ multiplex PCR, the TCRdb table keeps only in-frame clones and is missing some. The sample lists fewer than 35,000 clones, roughly nine tenths occurring once. The sample comprised peripheral blood. These receptors were collected from a man older than 75 with acute or convalescent COVID-19.

The chain combines TRBV2 with TRBJ2-7; 7 bases are a match to TRBD2. Germline CDR1 SNHLY, CDR2 FYNNEI. V lost 7 bases, J lost 0 bases, and 6 bases stayed unmatched. The CDR3 extends over 14 amino acids. The chain's CDR3 is CASTSRTSSYEQYF. The CDR3 DNA sequence: TGTGCCAGCACAAGCAGGACTAGCTCCTACGAGCAGTACTTC.

Written as DNA, the CDR3 is TGTGCCAGCAGCCGACAGGGCTCTGGAAACACCATATATTTT. Protein: CASSRQGSGNTIYF. This chain uses TRBV5-6 with TRBJ1-3; 7 bases are a match to TRBD1. This CDR3 has 14 residues. After removal of 4 bases from V and 0 bases from J, the junction contained 1 base not matched to a gene. Germline V gene data show CDR1 as SGHDT and CDR2 as YYEEEE. Supplemented by reference TRBV5-6 and TRBJ1-3, the full variable domain reads DAGVTQSPTHLIKTRGQQVTLRCSPKSGHDTVSWYQQALGQGPQFIFQYYEEEERQRGNFPDRFSGHQFPNYSSELNVNALLLGDSALYLCASSRQGSGNTIYFGEGSWLTVV.

The genes are TRBV6-2 or TRBV6-3 and TRBJ2-1, with 8 nucleotides matching TRBD1. From germline, CDR1 is MNHEY and CDR2 SVGEGT. With 2 bases clipped from V and 3 bases from J, the junction kept 21 bases outside the gene matches. The CDR3 totals 21 residues. The CDR3 sequence: CASSYPGPQDRVVLIYNEQFF. CDR3 DNA: TGTGCCAGCAGTTACCCGGGGCCCCAGGACAGGGTGGTTCTTATCTACAATGAGCAGTTCTTC.

In nucleotides, the CDR3 is TGTGCCAGTAGTATAGAGGCGGGTATACCCAATCAGCCCCAGCATTTT. Translated: CASSIEAGIPNQPQHF. The V gene is TRBV19, the J gene TRBJ1-5; D is undetermined. Germline V lookup: CDR1 LNHDA, CDR2 SQIVND (reference sequence). The V end was cut by 0 bases, the J end by 3 bases, with 12 bases between. The CDR3 runs to 16 residues.

The chain carries TRBV2 and TRBJ1-5, with 9 bases that match TRBD1. With 8 bases clipped from V and 1 base from J, the junction kept 6 bases outside the gene matches. CDR3 size: 15 residues. Germline V gene lookup returns CDR1 SNHLY and CDR2 FYNNEI. The CDR3 bases are TGTGCCAGCCGGGACAGGGTAGGAAGCAATCAGCCCCAGCATTTT. Its protein product is CASRDRVGSNQPQHF.

The chain links TRBV3-1 (or the pseudogene TRBV3-2) to TRBJ2-3, with D maybe TRBD2 (5 bases). V was pared by 4 bases and J by 11 bases, with 19 bases between. Per the germline V gene, CDR1 is LGHDT and CDR2 is YNNKEL (reference sequence). The CDR3 runs 14 residues. The CDR3 nucleotides are TGTGCCAGCAGCCCTAGGGTGGCCGGGGATCGGCAGTATTTT. Its protein is CASSPRVAGDRQYF.

The V gene is TRBV24-1, the J gene TRBJ2-7; TRBD1 matches 7 bases. Looked up from germline, CDR1 is KGHDR and CDR2 is SFDVKD. J was trimmed by 5 bases and V by 4 bases; bases with no gene match: 7. The CDR3 has 14 amino acids. In DNA form, the CDR3 reads TGTGCCACCAGTGAAGCAGACAGGGTCGACGAGCAGTACTTC. Protein: CATSEADRVDEQYF.

V usage is TRBV23-1 and J usage is TRBJ2-2, with 7 bases fitting TRBD2. TRBV23-1 is labeled an ORF, and its function is uncertain. The CDR3 spans 18 residues. Unmatched junction bases numbered 16, after V lost 2 bases and J lost 7 bases. CDR3 sequence reads: CASSQLLGGNPLSGELFF. Here the CDR3 DNA reads TGCGCCAGCAGTCAACTTCTGGGGGGGAATCCCTTGAGCGGGGAGCTGTTTTTT.

This CDR3 is CASTTGTEAFF. Written as DNA, the CDR3 is TGTGCCAGCACCACGGGTACTGAAGCTTTCTTT. The chain joins TRBV6-6 to TRBJ1-1, with unresolved D. V was trimmed by 7 bases and J by 5 bases, leaving 8 bases between them. Per the germline V gene, CDR1 is MNHNY and CDR2 is SVGAGI (reference sequence). The length of the CDR3 is 11 residues.

The chain uses TRBV30 and TRBJ2-3; TRBD2 is a possible D gene (6 bases). This CDR3 has 15 amino acids. Between the trimmed V and J ends, which lost 2 bases and 4 bases, there was a span of 16 bases. The germline CDR1 and CDR2 sequences are GTSNPN and SVGIG (reference sequence). The CDR3, as DNA: TGTGCCTGGAGTATCGGGAGTGGGAGTCCAGATACGCAGTATTTT. Translated: CAWSIGSGSPDTQYF.

The chain recombines TRBV6-6 with TRBJ2-1, with D possibly matching TRBD2 (5 bases). The CDR3 is 13 residues long. Germline V lookup: CDR1 MNHNY, CDR2 SVGAGI (reference sequence). Between the trimmed V and J ends, which lost 0 bases and 15 bases, there was a span of 15 bases. CDR3 protein: CASSYSAVASLFF. CDR3 nucleotide sequence: TGTGCCAGCAGTTACTCGGCGGTAGCGTCCCTGTTCTTC.

The chain carries TRBV3-1 (or the pseudogene TRBV3-2) and TRBJ2-1; 11 bases map to TRBD2. The J segment lost 8 bases and the V segment lost 3 bases, leaving 15 bases of the junction unmatched. Germline V CDR1 and CDR2: LGHDT, YNNKEL (reference sequence). The CDR3 has 18 residues. The CDR3 spells CASSQDLAGGNPWDEQFF. The CDR3 DNA reads TGTGCCAGCAGCCAGGATCTAGCGGGAGGCAACCCTTGGGATGAGCAGTTCTTC.

This clone showed up just a few times. The chain couples TRBV3-1 (or the pseudogene TRBV3-2) to TRBJ2-2; TRBD2 aligns across 10 bases. Unmatched junction bases numbered 11, after V lost 3 bases and J lost 1 base. The V gene's germline CDR1 is LGHDT and CDR2 YNNKEL (reference sequence). The CDR3 totals 19 residues. CDR3 sequence: CASSHGSSGRGGNTGELFF. The CDR3 DNA sequence: TGTGCCAGCAGCCACGGGTCTAGCGGGAGAGGGGGGAACACCGGGGAGCTGTTTTTT.

This clone was counted a single time. The chain combines TRBV7-9 with TRBJ1-1; D might be TRBD1 (5 bases). The CDR3 covers 13 residues. The germline CDR1 and CDR2 sequences are SEHNR and FQNEAQ (reference sequence). V dropped 5 bases and J dropped 3 bases, with 10 bases sitting between them. The CDR3 is CASSNRDYTEAFF. The DNA of the CDR3 is TGTGCCAGCAGCAACCGGGACTACACTGAAGCTTTCTTT.

The V gene is TRBV14, the J gene TRBJ2-5; 10 bases are shared with TRBD2. There are 16 residues in the CDR3. Germline assignment: CDR1 SGHDN and CDR2 FVKESK. The trim removed 4 bases at V and 2 bases at J, leaving 7 bases unmatched. CDR3 amino acids: CASSRLGLAFQETQYF. CDR3 DNA: TGTGCCAGCAGCCGCCTGGGACTAGCGTTTCAAGAGACCCAGTACTTC.

The chain uses TRBV7-2 and TRBJ2-7; 10 bases agree with TRBD1. Per germline, CDR1 SGHTA and CDR2 FQGNSA. The CDR3 is 17 residues long. The junction had 8 bases not matched to a gene; V was cut back by 1 base and J by 2 bases. In nucleotides, the CDR3 is TGTGCCAGCAGCTTAGGGGCGACAGGGGGCGCCACCTACGAGCAGTACTTC. Translating gives CASSLGATGGATYEQYF.

The rearrangement links TRBV7-8 to TRBJ2-5; D remains unclear. CDR1 and CDR2 (germline): SGHVS, FQNEAQ. The V gene lost 7 bases and the J gene lost 5 bases, with 17 bases spanning the gap. There are 14 residues in the CDR3. CDR3 bases: TGTGCCAGCAATCCTGAGTTAGTCAGGGAGACCCAGTACTTC. Translated, it gives CASNPELVRETQYF.

This chain joins TRBV15 and TRBJ2-7, with a weak D call TRBD1 (6 bases). This CDR3 spans 15 amino acids. Trimming took 0 bases from V and 2 from J, leaving 11 bases between them. CDR1 LNHNV and CDR2 YYDKDF come from the germline V gene (reference sequence). The CDR3 spells CATSRDRGGAYEQYF. The CDR3 coding sequence is TGTGCCACCAGCAGAGATCGAGGGGGAGCCTACGAGCAGTACTTC.

The chain joins TRBV27 to TRBJ2-7; 9 bases map to TRBD1. The germline V gene has CDR1 MNHEY and CDR2 SMNVEV (reference sequence). CDR3 length equals 16 residues. The J segment lost 0 bases and the V segment lost 0 bases, leaving 3 bases of the junction unmatched. CDR3 nucleotide sequence: TGTGCCAGCAGTTTATCGGGGACAGGGTCCTCCTACGAGCAGTACTTC. Translation: CASSLSGTGSSYEQYF.

The chain couples TRBV18 to TRBJ2-5; 9 nucleotides line up with TRBD1. Germline values: CDR1 KGHSH, CDR2 LQKENI. V shed 3 bases, J shed 5 bases, and the junction held 4 bases outside the gene matches. CDR3 length: 14 residues. In nucleotides, the CDR3 is TGTGCCAGCTCACCCGCGGACAGGGGCGAGACCCAGTACTTC. Its protein product is CASSPADRGETQYF.

This clone was seen just once. The chain is built from TRBV30 and TRBJ2-1; no reliable D call. The CDR3 loop spans 12 amino acids. The V end lost 1 base, the J end lost 10 bases, and 11 bases lay between the germline ends. Per the germline V gene, CDR1 is GTSNPN and CDR2 is SVGIG (reference sequence). In DNA, the CDR3 is TGTGCCTGGAGTGGGCCGACGAGGGAGCAGTTCTTC. As protein: CAWSGPTREQFF.